The 9 T cell receptor beta chains reported below all come from one sample, sequenced in a study of blood T cells in healthy people across ages (dated by TCRdb to about 2015). The library was generated by 5' RACE. Sequencing instrument: Illumina HiSeq 2500. The second PCR ran for roughly 7 to 11 cycles and used a J-beta primer mix along with a sample-barcoded 5' primer. The public reads were reanalyzed by TCRdb: fastp trimming at Q25, MiXCR alignment, in-frame beta chains only. Entries that share a CDR3 protein sequence are merged under the most common genes and DNA. In this sample the table shows over 1.5 million distinct CDR3 sequences, roughly 50% of which occur a single time. Approximately 2.1% of the sample comes from the top ten. The specimen sequenced was blood. These TCRs come from a middle-aged woman in good health.

The chain employs TRBV27 and TRBJ2-7; perhaps TRBD2 as D (6 bases). Germline V gives CDR1 MNHEY, CDR2 SMNVEV (reference sequence). The CDR3 extends over 15 amino acids. Trimming took off 3 bases at V and 4 bases at J, with 16 bases between the two ends. The chain's CDR3 is CASSLEGGPLYEQYF. In nucleotides, the CDR3 is TGTGCCAGCAGTTTGGAGGGCGGACCTCTGTACGAGCAGTACTTC.

The chain carries TRBV7-9 and TRBJ2-5; 14 bases align to TRBD2. The V gene end was trimmed by 4 bases and the J gene end by 5 bases; junction bases not matched to a gene: 9. This CDR3 has 17 amino acids. Germline lookup yields CDR1 SEHNR and CDR2 FQNEAQ (reference sequence). The CDR3 nucleotides are TGTGCCAGCAGCTCCCCTTTAGGACTAGCGGGGGGCGAGACCCAGTACTTC. Its translation: CASSSPLGLAGGETQYF. The whole variable domain, filled in from reference TRBV7-9 and TRBJ2-5, reads DTGVSQNPRHKITKRGQNVTFRCDPISEHNRLYWYRQTLGQGPEFLTYFQNEAQLEKSRLLSDRFSAERPKGSFSTLEIQRTEQGDSAMYLCASSSPLGLAGGETQYFGPGTRLLVL.

The V call is TRBV4-3, the J call TRBJ1-2, with D perhaps matching TRBD1 (6 bases). This CDR3 has 13 residues. Trimming cost V 4 bases and J 5 bases, with 11 bases left between them. Germline assignment: CDR1 LGHNA and CDR2 YSLEER. CDR3 sequence: CASSRQEAYGYTF. The CDR3 DNA sequence: TGCGCCAGCAGCCGACAGGAGGCTTATGGCTACACCTTC.

This sequence joins TRBV20-1 and TRBJ2-1; TRBD2 matches at 8 bases. Losses at the gene ends were 0 bases for V and 3 bases for J; bases not matched to a gene: 7. The CDR3 is 16 amino acids. Germline V gene data show CDR1 as DFQATT and CDR2 as SNEGSKA (reference sequence). CDR3 loop: CSARDLFGGDYNEQFF. For the CDR3, the DNA is TGCAGTGCTAGAGATCTCTTCGGGGGGGACTACAATGAGCAGTTCTTC.

The chain links TRBV5-4 to TRBJ2-7; the D call may be TRBD1 or TRBD2 (5 bases each). Germline values: CDR1 SGHNT, CDR2 YYREEE (reference sequence). CDR3 length: 15 amino acids. With 0 bases removed from V and 2 bases from J, the gap between germline ends came to 12 bases. The CDR3 sequence: CASSLAGRDAYEQYF. The CDR3 coding sequence is TGTGCCAGCAGCTTGGCGGGCAGGGACGCCTACGAGCAGTACTTC. Complete variable domain (other parts from reference TRBV5-4 and TRBJ2-7): ETGVTQSPTHLIKTRGQQVTLRCSSQSGHNTVSWYQQALGQGPQFIFQYYREEENGRGNFPPRFSGLQFPNYSSELNVNALELDDSALYLCASSLAGRDAYEQYFGPGTRLTVT.

This clonotype came up a few times. The chain recombines TRBV12-3 or TRBV12-4 with TRBJ2-1, with 8 bases identical to TRBD1. The CDR3 is 16 amino acids. J lost 0 bases, V lost 3 bases, and 4 bases had no gene match. CDR3 amino acids: CASSFRTGPSYNEQFF. The CDR3 bases are TGTGCCAGCAGTTTTCGGACAGGGCCCTCCTACAATGAGCAGTTCTTC.

The chain joins TRBV6-1 to TRBJ2-3; D call uncertain. Germline V gene data show CDR1 as MNHNS and CDR2 as SASEGT. V lost 0 bases to trimming and J lost 5 bases, with 6 bases between them. CDR3 length: 13 amino acids. The CDR3 reads CASSEASLDTQYF. CDR3 DNA: TGTGCCAGCAGTGAAGCTTCGCTAGATACGCAGTATTTT.

This clonotype has a handful of counts. J is TRBJ2-7 and V is TRBV28; D is possibly TRBD2 (5 bases). Looked up from germline, CDR1 is MDHEN and CDR2 is SYDVKM. With 6 bases removed from V and 0 bases from J, the gap between germline ends came to 18 bases. CDR3 size: 16 residues. Here the CDR3 reads CASSRRPGRGSYEQYF. CDR3 sequence (DNA): TGTGCCAGCAGCCGAAGGCCCGGACGGGGCTCCTACGAGCAGTACTTC.

V is TRBV7-2 and J is TRBJ2-2; D perhaps matches TRBD2 (6 bases). The CDR3 contains 14 residues. Trimming removed 8 bases at V and 4 bases at J, with 14 bases between. In germline, CDR1 is SGHTA, CDR2 FQGNSA. The DNA of the CDR3 is TGTGCCAGCGGTAGCGGAGGGAGCACCGGGGAGCTGTTTTTT. Encoded protein: CASGSGGSTGELFF.